What follows are 28 T cell receptor beta chains derived from one specimen sequenced in a study of blood T cell repertoires in COVID-19. The table came from immunoSEQ multiplex PCR; TCRdb's copy has only in-frame clones and leaves some out. The sample has over 130,000 clones; over 80% are singletons. Sequencing was performed on peripheral blood. The receptors shown here come from a man aged 55 to 70 with active or convalescent COVID-19.

On this clone itself: Other DNA sequences of this sample code for an identical CDR3. The chain uses TRBV18 and TRBJ1-5; no firm D call. V was pared by 3 bases and J by 4 bases, with 7 bases between. Germline CDR1 KGHSH, CDR2 LQKENI. The CDR3 runs to 13 residues. As DNA, the CDR3 is TGTGCCAGCTCACCGACGGGAAATCAGCCCCAGCATTTT. It codes for CASSPTGNQPQHF.

This clone was observed a single time. The chain uses TRBV6-6 and TRBJ2-5; D is perhaps TRBD2 (6 bases). This CDR3 has 16 amino acids. With 2 bases removed from V and 1 base from J, the gap between germline ends came to 14 bases. Per germline, CDR1 MNHNY and CDR2 SVGAGI (reference sequence). CDR3 in DNA: TGTGCCAGCAGTTACGGATTAGCGGCCCCCCAAGAGACCCAGTACTTC. Translating it yields CASSYGLAAPQETQYF.

This sequence joins TRBV3-1 (or the pseudogene TRBV3-2) and TRBJ2-5; 7 nucleotides align to TRBD2. The CDR3 is 15 amino acids. V trimming: 5 bases; J trimming: 5 bases; junction bases outside the gene matches: 11. Looked up from germline, CDR1 is LGHDT and CDR2 is YNNKEL (reference sequence). The CDR3 spells CASSSTTSQRETQYF. In nucleotides, the CDR3 is TGTGCCAGCAGCTCGACGACTAGCCAGCGGGAGACCCAGTACTTC.

This clone was counted between two and nine times. The chain carries TRBV10-3 and TRBJ1-4; TRBD1 matches at 9 bases. Trimming at V came to 3 bases and at J to 8 bases, leaving 7 bases not matched to a gene. The CDR3 length is 15 residues. The germline CDR1 and CDR2 sequences are ENHRY and SYGVKD. This CDR3 is CAISDMGQGGEKLFF. The CDR3 DNA follows: TGTGCCATCAGTGACATGGGACAGGGTGGCGAAAAACTGTTTTTT.

J is TRBJ2-5 and V is TRBV7-8; D perhaps matches TRBD1 (5 bases). CDR1 is SGHVS and CDR2 is FQNEAQ in the germline V gene. This CDR3 has 15 amino acids. The V end lost 2 bases, the J end lost 5 bases, and 15 bases lay between the germline ends. This chain's CDR3 is CASSLTRVVRETQYF. The CDR3 DNA reads TGTGCCAGCAGCTTAACCAGGGTGGTACGGGAGACCCAGTACTTC.

The chain combines TRBV7-9 with TRBJ2-3; 8 nucleotides agree with TRBD2. CDR1 SEHNR and CDR2 FQNEAQ come from the germline V gene (reference sequence). This CDR3 contains 16 residues. The trim removed 6 bases at V and 0 bases at J, leaving 8 bases unmatched. Here the CDR3 DNA reads TGTGCCAGCAGGGTCGGGGGGGCTCAAAGCACAGATACGCAGTATTTT. Its translation: CASRVGGAQSTDTQYF.

V and J are TRBV5-4 and TRBJ2-3, with D possibly TRBD2 on 6 matching bases. Trimming stripped 4 bases from V and 4 bases from J, with 16 bases between. CDR1 SGHNT and CDR2 YYREEE come from the germline V gene (reference sequence). This CDR3 is built from 15 residues. The CDR3 reads CASSHEGGKPDTQYF. CDR3 DNA: TGTGCCAGCAGCCATGAAGGCGGGAAGCCAGATACGCAGTATTTT.

The V gene is TRBV7-8, the J gene TRBJ2-3, with 7 nucleotides matching TRBD2. Trimming at V came to 1 base and at J to 2 bases, leaving 6 bases not matched to a gene. This CDR3 is 16 amino acids long. The germline V gene encodes CDR1 SGHVS and CDR2 FQNEAQ. The chain's CDR3 is CASSLGSGPPTDTQYF. The CDR3 bases are TGTGCCAGCAGCTTAGGTAGCGGGCCCCCCACAGATACGCAGTATTTT.

The chain combines TRBV5-5 with TRBJ2-2, with D possibly TRBD2 on 7 matching bases. The ends were cut back, 6 bases at V and 6 bases at J, with 12 bases in the middle. This CDR3 is built from 13 residues. CDR1 and CDR2 from the germline V gene are SGHKS and YYEKEE (reference sequence). CDR3 bases: TGTGCCAGCACAGGGAGGGGGGCCGGGGAGCTGTTTTTT. Amino acid sequence: CASTGRGAGELFF.

V usage is TRBV4-2 and J usage is TRBJ2-5, with 9 bases lining up with TRBD1. V gave up 1 base and J gave up 5 bases; unmatched junction bases: 5. CDR3 length: 15 residues. Germline CDR1 and CDR2: LGHNA and YNFKEQ. As DNA, the CDR3 is TGTGCCAGCAGCCAAGGGACAGGGGCCTTCGAGACCCAGTACTTC. Translating gives CASSQGTGAFETQYF.

The gene calls are TRBV7-3 and TRBJ2-3, with a possible D match to TRBD2 (5 bases). Deletions cut 0 bases from V and 0 bases from J, with 7 bases between. The CDR3 consists of 15 residues. Germline CDR1 reads SGHTA; CDR2 reads FQGTGA. CDR3 DNA sequence: TGTGCCAGCAGCTTAACGGGCGGGAGCACAGATACGCAGTATTTT. Its protein is CASSLTGGSTDTQYF.

In this sample, this clone turned up once. The rearrangement joins TRBV6-5 to TRBJ2-7; no clear D gene. CDR3 size: 10 residues. CDR1 MNHEY and CDR2 SVGAGI come from the germline V gene. V shed 7 bases and J shed 4 bases, with 5 bases lying between them. The CDR3 DNA follows: TGTGCCAGCAATATATACGAGCAGTACTTC. This encodes CASNIYEQYF.

This clone is a singleton in its sample. The CDR3 region has the DNA TGTGCCAGTAGTATAGAGCCGGGACAGGGCTACGAGCAGTACTTC. Amino acids: CASSIEPGQGYEQYF. The chain employs TRBV19 and TRBJ2-7, with 9 bases aligning to TRBD1. CDR1 and CDR2 from the germline V gene are LNHDA and SQIVND (reference sequence). V lost 0 bases to trimming and J lost 3 bases; unmatched junction nucleotides: 3. This CDR3 has 15 amino acids.

The chain carries TRBV3-1 (or the pseudogene TRBV3-2) and TRBJ1-2, with D maybe TRBD1 (6 bases). Trimming took off 0 bases at V and 6 bases at J, with 23 bases between the two ends. CDR3 length: 18 amino acids. The germline CDR1 and CDR2 sequences are LGHDT and YNNKEL (reference sequence). The CDR3 loop reads CASSQDIVTGFLRNGYTF. The DNA of the CDR3 is TGTGCCAGCAGCCAAGACATCGTGACAGGTTTCCTAAGGAATGGCTACACCTTC.

The gene calls are TRBV28 and TRBJ2-4, with D perhaps matching TRBD2 (6 bases). V was shortened by 4 bases and J by 1 base, with 8 bases between the two germline ends. CDR1 and CDR2 (germline): MDHEN, SYDVKM. The CDR3 consists of 14 residues. The CDR3 here is CASSSRGAKNIQYF. As DNA, the CDR3 is TGTGCCAGCAGTTCCCGGGGGGCCAAAAACATTCAGTACTTC.

The chain has TRBV7-9 and TRBJ1-1, with TRBD1 matching 9 bases. The CDR3 sequence is 14 residues long. The germline V gene encodes CDR1 SEHNR and CDR2 FQNEAQ (reference sequence). Unmatched junction bases numbered 0, after V lost 3 bases and J lost 1 base. CDR3 region: CASSLTGGNTEAFF. The CDR3 DNA is TGTGCCAGCAGCTTGACAGGGGGGAACACTGAAGCTTTCTTT.

The rearrangement links TRBV19 to TRBJ1-2, with 9 bases lining up with TRBD1. V trimming: 4 bases; J trimming: 6 bases; junction bases outside the gene matches: 6. The CDR3 consists of 14 residues. Germline assignment: CDR1 LNHDA and CDR2 SQIVND (reference sequence). In DNA form, the CDR3 reads TGTGCCAGTAGTAGAAACAGGGGGCGACATGGCTACACCTTC. Its translation: CASSRNRGRHGYTF.

This clone was seen once. The rearrangement links TRBV7-8 to TRBJ1-6, with D possibly TRBD1 on 6 matching bases. Trimming shortened V by 3 bases and J by 2 bases, and 8 bases separated the two germline ends. CDR3 length: 15 amino acids. Germline assignment: CDR1 SGHVS and CDR2 FQNEAQ. For the CDR3, the DNA is TGTGCCAGCAGCTTTCAGGGGCCCTATAATTCACCCCTCCACTTT. As protein: CASSFQGPYNSPLHF.

V is TRBV18 and J is TRBJ2-1; 12 bases fit TRBD2. Trimming took 2 bases from V and 9 from J; bases not matched to a gene: 8. This CDR3 comprises 16 residues. CDR1 KGHSH and CDR2 LQKENI come from the germline V gene. CDR3 amino acids: CASSPVNLAGGVEQFF. The CDR3, as DNA: TGTGCCAGCTCACCAGTTAACCTAGCGGGAGGGGTTGAGCAGTTCTTC.

The DNA of the CDR3 is TGTGCCAGCAGCCTCCGACTAGCGGGAGGATGGGGCAATGAGCAGTTCTTC. Protein sequence: CASSLRLAGGWGNEQFF. The V call is TRBV7-2, the J call TRBJ2-1; 13 bases match TRBD2. The J segment lost 6 bases and the V segment lost 5 bases, leaving 10 bases of the junction unmatched. The CDR3 runs 17 residues. The germline V gene has CDR1 SGHTA and CDR2 FQGNSA.

The V gene is TRBV10-2, the J gene TRBJ1-5; possibly TRBD1 for D (5 bases). Per the germline V gene, CDR1 is WSHSY and CDR2 is SAAADI. The CDR3 extends over 18 amino acids. With 0 bases removed from V and 0 bases from J, the gap between germline ends came to 15 bases. The CDR3 reads CASSESGVGGYSNQPQHF. The CDR3, as DNA: TGCGCCAGCAGTGAGTCGGGGGTGGGGGGATATAGCAATCAGCCCCAGCATTTT.

The chain links TRBV30 to TRBJ2-7; 7 bases match TRBD2. Germline values: CDR1 GTSNPN, CDR2 SVGIG (reference sequence). V dropped 4 bases and J dropped 4; count of bases not matched to a gene: 10. The CDR3 runs 14 residues. CDR3 protein: CAWNRPGGVYEQYF. The CDR3 DNA sequence: TGTGCCTGGAACCGTCCGGGGGGAGTTTACGAGCAGTACTTC.

CDR3: CASSQADWQETQYF. For the CDR3, the DNA is TGTGCCAGCAGCCAGGCTGATTGGCAGGAGACCCAGTACTTC. The rearrangement joins TRBV3-1 (or the pseudogene TRBV3-2) to TRBJ2-5; no clear D. Trimming took 3 bases from V and 5 from J, leaving 13 bases between them. The CDR3 has 14 residues. Germline V gives CDR1 LGHDT, CDR2 YNNKEL (reference sequence).

This sequence joins TRBV11-2 and TRBJ2-3; 9 bases fit TRBD2. Germline V gene data show CDR1 as SGHAT and CDR2 as FQNNGV. The CDR3 loop spans 14 amino acids. Trimming cost V 5 bases and J 6 bases; bases outside gene matches: 6. This CDR3 reads CASSPAAGGDTQYF. CDR3 coding DNA: TGTGCCAGCAGCCCAGCCGCGGGAGGGGATACGCAGTATTTT.

In this sample, this clone turned up a few times. The CDR3 region is CAIADRTYEQYF. CDR3 nucleotides: TGTGCCATAGCCGACAGGACCTACGAGCAGTACTTC. The chain links TRBV10-3 to TRBJ2-7; possibly TRBD1 for D (6 bases). The CDR3 consists of 12 residues. Germline CDR1 reads ENHRY; CDR2 reads SYGVKD. V was cut by 9 bases and J by 2 bases, with 11 bases left in between.

This chain links TRBV5-4 with TRBJ2-3, with 9 bases aligning to TRBD1. V gave up 4 bases and J gave up 5 bases; unmatched junction bases: 11. There are 16 residues in the CDR3. Germline CDR1 reads SGHNT; CDR2 reads YYREEE (reference sequence). The CDR3 coding sequence is TGTGCCAGCAGCCTAAGGGACAGGGCAAGGGTAGATACGCAGTATTTT. It translates to CASSLRDRARVDTQYF.

This chain connects TRBV27 to TRBJ2-7; possibly TRBD1 for D (6 bases). The CDR3 is 15 amino acids. Germline V CDR1 and CDR2: MNHEY, SMNVEV (reference sequence). V dropped 3 bases and J dropped 3 bases, with 15 bases sitting between them. CDR3 in amino acids: CASSFSDRSGYEQYF. DNA of the CDR3: TGTGCCAGCAGTTTCTCCGACAGGAGCGGCTACGAGCAGTACTTC.

The V and J genes are TRBV21-1 and TRBJ1-4; TRBD1 is taken as the D call from the table, unchecked against the DNA. TRBV21-1 is a pseudogene segment. The CDR3 sequence is 15 residues long. The CDR3 is CASSKVTGLNEKLFF. The CDR3 nucleotides read TGTGCCAGCAGCAAAGTCACAGGGCTTAATGAAAAACTGTTTTTT.